The sample holds many counts of the clone carrying this T cell receptor beta chain. The antigen is undetermined. This sample is drawn from a study of neurological immune-mediated disorders. Study at large: Multiple sclerosis patients numbered roughly 35, with about 30 relapsing-remitting and 3 secondary progressive.

TCRdb reprocessed the 5' RACE reads with MiXCR, giving one entry per CDR3 protein. The sample holds 60,000 to 70,000 distinct CDR3 sequences; around 5% are singletons and the top ten take roughly 5%. V was pared by 5 bases and J by 7 bases, with 8 bases between. In germline, CDR1 is DFQATT, CDR2 SNEGSKA (reference sequence). The CDR3 contains 11 residues. Study results and limitations: HTLV-1-associated myelopathy led in TCR clonal expansion, while multiple sclerosis ranked lowest, below healthy controls. No expanded-clone CDR3 amino acid sequence recurred across subjects, suggesting private TCR-beta repertoires.

The clonotype originates from a human donor with multiple sclerosis. The donor label of this sample is uncertain. J is TRBJ2-2 and V is TRBV20-1; D unclear. The sequencing input was PBMCs. CDR3 sequence reads: CSAPLLGELFF. The CDR3 region has the DNA TGCAGTGCTCCTTTACTCGGGGAGCTGTTTTTT.